This T cell receptor (beta chain) was sequenced during a study of blood T cell repertoires in COVID-19. CDR1 SEHNR and CDR2 FQNEAQ come from the germline V gene (reference sequence). This CDR3 comprises 15 residues. The V and J ends lost 3 bases and 5 bases, in that order; junction bases with no gene match: 3. Generated by immunoSEQ multiplex PCR, the TCRdb table keeps only in-frame clones and is missing some. The sample records just under 50,000 clones, 70% to 85% being singletons. This sequence joins TRBV7-9 and TRBJ2-1; TRBD2 matches 11 bases. The TCR comes from a human donor in a cohort sampled during active COVID-19. Sequencing was carried out using peripheral blood. The CDR3 sequence is CASSLTGLADNEQFF. The CDR3 DNA follows: TGTGCCAGCAGCTTGACGGGACTAGCGGACAATGAGCAGTTCTTC. The full variable domain, its missing parts supplied by reference TRBV7-9 and TRBJ2-1, is DTGVSQNPRHKITKRGQNVTFRCDPISEHNRLYWYRQTLGQGPEFLTYFQNEAQLEKSRLLSDRFSAERPKGSFSTLEIQRTEQGDSAMYLCASSLTGLADNEQFFGPGTRLTVL.